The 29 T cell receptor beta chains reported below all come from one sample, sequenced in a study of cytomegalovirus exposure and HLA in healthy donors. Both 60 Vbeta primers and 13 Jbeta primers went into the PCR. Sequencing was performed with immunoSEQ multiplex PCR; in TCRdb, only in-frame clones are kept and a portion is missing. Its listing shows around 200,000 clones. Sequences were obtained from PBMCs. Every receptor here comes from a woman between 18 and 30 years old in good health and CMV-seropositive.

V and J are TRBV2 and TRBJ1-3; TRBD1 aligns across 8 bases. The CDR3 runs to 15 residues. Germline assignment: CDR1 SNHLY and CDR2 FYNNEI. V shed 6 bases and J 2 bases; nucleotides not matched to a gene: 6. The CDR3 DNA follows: TGTGCCAGCAGAGAAATGACAGGGGCTGGAAACACCATATATTTT. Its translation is CASREMTGAGNTIYF.

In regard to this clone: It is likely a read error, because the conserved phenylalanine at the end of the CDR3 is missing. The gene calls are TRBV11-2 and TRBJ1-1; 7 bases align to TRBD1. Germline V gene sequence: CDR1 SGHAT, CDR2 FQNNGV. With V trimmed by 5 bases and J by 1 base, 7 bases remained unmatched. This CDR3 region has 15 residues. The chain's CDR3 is CASSLRGTANTEAFL. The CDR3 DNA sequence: TGTGCCAGCAGCCTCAGAGGGACAGCGAACACTGAAGCTTTCCTT.

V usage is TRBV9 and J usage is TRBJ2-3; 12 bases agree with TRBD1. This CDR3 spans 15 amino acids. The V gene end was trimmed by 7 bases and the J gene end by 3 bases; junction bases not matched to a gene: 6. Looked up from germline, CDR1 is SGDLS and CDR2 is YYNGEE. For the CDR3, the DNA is TGTGCCAGCGCGGGACAGGGGGCTAAGACAGATACGCAGTATTTT. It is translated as CASAGQGAKTDTQYF.

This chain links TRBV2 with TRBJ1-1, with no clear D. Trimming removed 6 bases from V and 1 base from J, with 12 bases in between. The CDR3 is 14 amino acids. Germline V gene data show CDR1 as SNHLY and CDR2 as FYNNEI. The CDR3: CASSLRSGNTEAFF. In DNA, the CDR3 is TGTGCCAGCAGCCTCCGGTCGGGGAACACTGAAGCTTTCTTT.

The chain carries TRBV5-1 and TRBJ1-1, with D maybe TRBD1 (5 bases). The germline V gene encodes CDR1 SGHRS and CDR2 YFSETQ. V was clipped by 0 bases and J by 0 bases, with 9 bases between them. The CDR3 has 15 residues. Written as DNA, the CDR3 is TGCGCCAGCAGCTTGGATAGGGGAATGAACACTGAAGCTTTCTTT. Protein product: CASSLDRGMNTEAFF.

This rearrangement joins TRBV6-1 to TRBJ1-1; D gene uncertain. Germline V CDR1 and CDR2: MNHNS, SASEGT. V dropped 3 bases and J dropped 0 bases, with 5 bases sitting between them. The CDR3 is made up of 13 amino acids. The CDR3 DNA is TGTGCCAGCAGTGATCATTTGAACACTGAAGCTTTCTTT. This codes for CASSDHLNTEAFF.

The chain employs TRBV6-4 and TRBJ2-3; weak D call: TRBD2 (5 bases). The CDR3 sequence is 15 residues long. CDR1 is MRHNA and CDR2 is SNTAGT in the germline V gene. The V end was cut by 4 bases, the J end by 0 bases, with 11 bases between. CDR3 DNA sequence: TGTGCCAGCAGTGCGAATGCGGGTAGCACAGATACGCAGTATTTT. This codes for CASSANAGSTDTQYF.

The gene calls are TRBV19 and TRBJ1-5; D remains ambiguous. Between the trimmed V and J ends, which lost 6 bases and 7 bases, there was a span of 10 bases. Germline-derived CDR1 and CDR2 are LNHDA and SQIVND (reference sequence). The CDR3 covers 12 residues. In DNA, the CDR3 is TGTGCCAGTAGGGACTTTCCACAGCCCCAGCATTTT. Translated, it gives CASRDFPQPQHF.

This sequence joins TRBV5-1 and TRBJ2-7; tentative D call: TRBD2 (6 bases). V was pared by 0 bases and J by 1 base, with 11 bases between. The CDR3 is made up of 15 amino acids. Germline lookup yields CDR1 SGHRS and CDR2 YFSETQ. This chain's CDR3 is CASSLDATSSYEQYF. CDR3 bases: TGCGCCAGCAGCTTGGATGCGACTAGTTCCTACGAGCAGTACTTC.

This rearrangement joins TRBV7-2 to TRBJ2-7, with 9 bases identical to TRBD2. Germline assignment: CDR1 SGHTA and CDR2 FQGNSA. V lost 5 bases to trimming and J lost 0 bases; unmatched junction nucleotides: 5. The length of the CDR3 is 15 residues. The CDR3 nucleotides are TGTGCCAGCAGCCCTACTAGCGGGCTCTCCTACGAGCAGTACTTC. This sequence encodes CASSPTSGLSYEQYF.

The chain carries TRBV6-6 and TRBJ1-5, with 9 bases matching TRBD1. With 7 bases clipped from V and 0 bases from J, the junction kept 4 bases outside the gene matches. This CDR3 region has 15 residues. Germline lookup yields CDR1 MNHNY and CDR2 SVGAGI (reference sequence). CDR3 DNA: TGTGCCAGCACCCAGGACAGGGGTAGCAATCAGCCCCAGCATTTT. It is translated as CASTQDRGSNQPQHF.

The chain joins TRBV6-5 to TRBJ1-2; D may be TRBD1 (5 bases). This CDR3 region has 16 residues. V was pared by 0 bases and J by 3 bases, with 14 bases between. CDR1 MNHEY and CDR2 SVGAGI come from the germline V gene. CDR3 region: CASSYSRPQGYYGYTF. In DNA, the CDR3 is TGTGCCAGCAGTTACTCCCGCCCGCAGGGATACTATGGCTACACCTTC.

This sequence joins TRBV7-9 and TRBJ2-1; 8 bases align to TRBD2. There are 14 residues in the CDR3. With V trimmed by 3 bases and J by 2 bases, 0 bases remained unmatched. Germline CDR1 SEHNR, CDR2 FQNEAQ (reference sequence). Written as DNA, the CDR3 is TGTGCCAGCAGCTTGGGACTAGCCTACAATGAGCAGTTCTTC. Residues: CASSLGLAYNEQFF.

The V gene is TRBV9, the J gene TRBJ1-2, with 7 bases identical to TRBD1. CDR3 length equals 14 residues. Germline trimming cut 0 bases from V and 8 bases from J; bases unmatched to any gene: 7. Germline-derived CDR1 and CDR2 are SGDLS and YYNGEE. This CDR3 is CASSVAETGTGYTF. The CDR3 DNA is TGTGCCAGCAGCGTAGCTGAGACAGGGACAGGCTACACCTTC.

The CDR3 DNA reads as TGTGCCAGCAGCTTGGAACAGGGCACTGAAGCTTTCTTT. This encodes CASSLEQGTEAFF. The chain has TRBV5-6 and TRBJ1-1, with D perhaps matching TRBD1 (6 bases). The germline CDR1 and CDR2 sequences are SGHDT and YYEEEE. This CDR3 has 13 amino acids. V gave up 0 bases and J gave up 4 bases, with 7 bases separating them.

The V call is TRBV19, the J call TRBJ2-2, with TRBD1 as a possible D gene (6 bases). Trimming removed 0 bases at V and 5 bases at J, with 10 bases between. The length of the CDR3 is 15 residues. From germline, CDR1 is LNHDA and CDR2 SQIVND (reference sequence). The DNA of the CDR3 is TGTGCCAGTAGTATAGATGGAAGGGGGACCGGGGAGCTGTTTTTT. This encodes CASSIDGRGTGELFF.

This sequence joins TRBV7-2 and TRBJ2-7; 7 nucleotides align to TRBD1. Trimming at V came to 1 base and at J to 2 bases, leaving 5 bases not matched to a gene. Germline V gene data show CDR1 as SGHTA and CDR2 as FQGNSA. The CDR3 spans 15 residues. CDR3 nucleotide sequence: TGTGCCAGCAGCTTAGATCGGGACAGCACCTACGAGCAGTACTTC. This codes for CASSLDRDSTYEQYF.

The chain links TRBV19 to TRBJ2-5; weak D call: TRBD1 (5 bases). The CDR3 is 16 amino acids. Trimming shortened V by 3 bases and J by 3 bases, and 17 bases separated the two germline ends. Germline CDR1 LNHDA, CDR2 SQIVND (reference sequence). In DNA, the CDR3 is TGTGCCAGTAGTATTTTTTTATCCCGCAGGGAAGAGACCCAGTACTTC. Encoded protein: CASSIFLSRREETQYF.

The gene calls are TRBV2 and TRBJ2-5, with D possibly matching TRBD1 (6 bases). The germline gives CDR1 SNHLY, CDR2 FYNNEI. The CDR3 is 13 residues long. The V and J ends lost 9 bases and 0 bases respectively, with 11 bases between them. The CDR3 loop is CASSRDNQETQYF. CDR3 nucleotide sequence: TGTGCCAGTTCCCGGGACAACCAAGAGACCCAGTACTTC.

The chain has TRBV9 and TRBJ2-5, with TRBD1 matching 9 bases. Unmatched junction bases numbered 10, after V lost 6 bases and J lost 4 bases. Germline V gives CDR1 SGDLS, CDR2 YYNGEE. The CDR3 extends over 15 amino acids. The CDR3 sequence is CASNPGTGSGETQYF. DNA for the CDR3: TGTGCCAGCAACCCCGGGACAGGGTCGGGAGAGACCCAGTACTTC. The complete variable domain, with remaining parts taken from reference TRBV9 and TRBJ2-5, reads DSGVTQTPKHLITATGQRVTLRCSPRSGDLSVYWYQQSLDQGLQFLIQYYNGEERAKGNILERFSAQQFPDLHSELNLSSLELGDSALYFCASNPGTGSGETQYFGPGTRLLVL.

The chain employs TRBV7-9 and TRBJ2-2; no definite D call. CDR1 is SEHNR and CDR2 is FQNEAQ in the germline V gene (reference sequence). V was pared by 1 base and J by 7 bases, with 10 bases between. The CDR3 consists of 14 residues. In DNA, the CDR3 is TGTGCCAGCAGCTTAGTTCCGCGTAACGGGGAGCTGTTTTTT. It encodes CASSLVPRNGELFF.

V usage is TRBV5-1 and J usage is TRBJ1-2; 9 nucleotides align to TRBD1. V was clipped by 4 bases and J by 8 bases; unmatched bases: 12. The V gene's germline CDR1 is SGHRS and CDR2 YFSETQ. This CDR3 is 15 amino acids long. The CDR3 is CASSHGGDRASGYTF. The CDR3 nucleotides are TGCGCCAGCAGCCACGGGGGGGACAGGGCTTCGGGCTACACCTTC. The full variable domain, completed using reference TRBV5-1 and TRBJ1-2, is KAGVTQTPRYLIKTRGQQVTLSCSPISGHRSVSWYQQTPGQGLQFLFEYFSETQRNKGNFPGRFSGRQFSNSRSEMNVSTLELGDSALYLCASSHGGDRASGYTFGSGTRLTVV.

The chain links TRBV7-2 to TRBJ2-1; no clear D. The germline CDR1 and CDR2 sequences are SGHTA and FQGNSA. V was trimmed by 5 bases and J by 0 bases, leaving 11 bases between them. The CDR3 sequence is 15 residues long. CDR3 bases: TGTGCCAGCAGCCCGACTCTAAGCTCCTACAATGAGCAGTTCTTC. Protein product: CASSPTLSSYNEQFF.

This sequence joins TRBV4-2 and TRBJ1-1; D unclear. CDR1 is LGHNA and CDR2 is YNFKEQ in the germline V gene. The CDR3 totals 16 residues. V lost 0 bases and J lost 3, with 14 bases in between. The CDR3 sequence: CASSQEGPGAHTEAFF. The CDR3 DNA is TGTGCCAGCAGCCAAGAGGGCCCAGGTGCCCACACTGAAGCTTTCTTT.

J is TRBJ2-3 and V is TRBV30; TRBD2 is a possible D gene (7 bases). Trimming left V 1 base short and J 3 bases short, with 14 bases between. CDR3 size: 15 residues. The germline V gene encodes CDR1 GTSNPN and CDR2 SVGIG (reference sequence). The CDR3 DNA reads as TGTGCCTGGAGTGCGGGTGGGGGGGCGACAGATACGCAGTATTTT. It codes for CAWSAGGGATDTQYF.

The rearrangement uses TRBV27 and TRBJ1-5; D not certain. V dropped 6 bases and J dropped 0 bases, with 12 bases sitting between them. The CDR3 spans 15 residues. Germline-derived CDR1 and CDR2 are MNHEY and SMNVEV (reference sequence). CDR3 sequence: CASSPRVNSNQPQHF. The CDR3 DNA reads TGTGCCAGCAGCCCGCGGGTAAATAGCAATCAGCCCCAGCATTTT.

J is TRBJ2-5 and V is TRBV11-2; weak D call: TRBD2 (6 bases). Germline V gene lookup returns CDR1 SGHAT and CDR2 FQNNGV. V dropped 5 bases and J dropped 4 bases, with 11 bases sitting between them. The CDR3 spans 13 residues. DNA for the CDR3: TGTGCCAGCAGCAGGGGAGCGGGAGAGACCCAGTACTTC. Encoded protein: CASSRGAGETQYF.

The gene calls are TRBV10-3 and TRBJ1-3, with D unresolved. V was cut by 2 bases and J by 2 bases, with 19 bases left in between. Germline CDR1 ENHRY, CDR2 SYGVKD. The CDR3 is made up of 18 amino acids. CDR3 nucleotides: TGTGCCATCAGTGAGCATTTCAGCCAGGCCGGTACTGGAAACACCATATATTTT. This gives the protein CAISEHFSQAGTGNTIYF.

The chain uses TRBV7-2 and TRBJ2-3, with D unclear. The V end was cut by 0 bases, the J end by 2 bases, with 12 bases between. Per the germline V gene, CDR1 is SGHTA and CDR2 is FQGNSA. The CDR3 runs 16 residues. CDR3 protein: CASSLAGLGVTDTQYF. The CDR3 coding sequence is TGTGCCAGCAGCTTAGCGGGCTTGGGCGTCACAGATACGCAGTATTTT.